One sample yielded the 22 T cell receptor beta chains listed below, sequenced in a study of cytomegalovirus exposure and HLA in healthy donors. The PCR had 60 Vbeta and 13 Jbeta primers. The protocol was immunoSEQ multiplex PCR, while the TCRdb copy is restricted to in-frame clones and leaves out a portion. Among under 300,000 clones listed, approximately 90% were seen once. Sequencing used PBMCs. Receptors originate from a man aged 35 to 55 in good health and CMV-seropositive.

As DNA, the CDR3 is TGTGCCAGCAGTAGAATCCGAGGAGCTAATGAAAAACTGTTTTTT. Translation gives CASSRIRGANEKLFF. J is TRBJ1-4 and V is TRBV28; D gene unclear. Trimming removed 5 bases from V and 3 bases from J, with 13 bases in between. CDR3 length equals 15 residues. Germline CDR1 MDHEN, CDR2 SYDVKM.

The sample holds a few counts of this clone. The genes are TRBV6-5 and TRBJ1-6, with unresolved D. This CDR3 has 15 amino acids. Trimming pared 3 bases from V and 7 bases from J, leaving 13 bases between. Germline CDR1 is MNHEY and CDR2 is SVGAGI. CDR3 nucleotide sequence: TGTGCCAGCAGTTATTTCGAGGGAACGAATTCACCCCTCCACTTT. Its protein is CASSYFEGTNSPLHF.

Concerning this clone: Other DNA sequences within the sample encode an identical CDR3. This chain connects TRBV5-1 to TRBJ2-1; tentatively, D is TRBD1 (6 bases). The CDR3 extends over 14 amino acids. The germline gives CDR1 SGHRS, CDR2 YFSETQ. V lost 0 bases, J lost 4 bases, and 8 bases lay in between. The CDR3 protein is CASSLGQVYNEQFF. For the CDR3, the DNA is TGCGCCAGCAGCTTGGGACAGGTGTACAATGAGCAGTTCTTC.

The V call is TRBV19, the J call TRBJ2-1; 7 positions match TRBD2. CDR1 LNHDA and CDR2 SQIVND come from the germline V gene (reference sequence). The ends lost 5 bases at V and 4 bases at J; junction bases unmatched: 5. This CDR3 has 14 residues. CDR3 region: CASSWLAEYNEQFF. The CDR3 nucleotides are TGTGCCAGTAGTTGGCTAGCGGAGTACAATGAGCAGTTCTTC.

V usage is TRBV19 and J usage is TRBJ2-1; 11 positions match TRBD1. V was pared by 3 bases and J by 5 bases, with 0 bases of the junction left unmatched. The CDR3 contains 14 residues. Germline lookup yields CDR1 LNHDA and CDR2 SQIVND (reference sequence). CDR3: CASSMDRGHNEQFF. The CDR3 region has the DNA TGTGCCAGTAGTATGGACAGGGGGCACAATGAGCAGTTCTTC.

CDR3 sequence reads: CASTPGLAPWNTGELFF. The DNA of the CDR3 is TGTGCCAGTACTCCGGGACTAGCCCCATGGAACACCGGGGAGCTGTTTTTT. The chain recombines TRBV19 with TRBJ2-2; 9 nucleotides align to TRBD2. Germline loops: CDR1 LNHDA, CDR2 SQIVND (reference sequence). The CDR3 loop spans 17 amino acids. The junction had 10 bases not matched to a gene; V was cut back by 7 bases and J by 1 base.

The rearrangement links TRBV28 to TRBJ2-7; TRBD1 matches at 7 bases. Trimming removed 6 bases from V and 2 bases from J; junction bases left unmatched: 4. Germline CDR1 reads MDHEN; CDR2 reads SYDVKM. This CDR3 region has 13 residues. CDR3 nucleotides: TGTGCCAGCAGAAGGGACAGAGCCTACGAGCAGTACTTC. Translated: CASRRDRAYEQYF.

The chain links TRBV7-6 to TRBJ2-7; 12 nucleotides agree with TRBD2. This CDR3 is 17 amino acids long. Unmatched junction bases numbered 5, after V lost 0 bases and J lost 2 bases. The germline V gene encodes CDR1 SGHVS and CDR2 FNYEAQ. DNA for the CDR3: TGTGCCAGCAGCTTAGCTCGGGCTAGCGGGAGGGCCTACGAGCAGTACTTC. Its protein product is CASSLARASGRAYEQYF.

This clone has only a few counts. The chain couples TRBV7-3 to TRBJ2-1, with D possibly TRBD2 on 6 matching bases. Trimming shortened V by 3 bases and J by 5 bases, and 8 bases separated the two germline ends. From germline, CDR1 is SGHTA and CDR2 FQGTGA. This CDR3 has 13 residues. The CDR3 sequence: CASSFGGDNEQFF. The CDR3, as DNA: TGTGCCAGCAGCTTCGGAGGGGACAATGAGCAGTTCTTC.

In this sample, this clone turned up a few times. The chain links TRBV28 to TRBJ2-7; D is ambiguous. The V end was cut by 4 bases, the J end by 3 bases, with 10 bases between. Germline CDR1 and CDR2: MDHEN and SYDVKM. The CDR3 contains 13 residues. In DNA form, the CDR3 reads TGTGCCAGCAGTTCGACTGCGCTCTACGAGCAGTACTTC. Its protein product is CASSSTALYEQYF.

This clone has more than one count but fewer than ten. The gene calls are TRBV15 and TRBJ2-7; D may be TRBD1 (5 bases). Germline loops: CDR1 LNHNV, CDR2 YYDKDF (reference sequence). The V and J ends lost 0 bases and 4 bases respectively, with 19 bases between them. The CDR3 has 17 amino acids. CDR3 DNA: TGTGCCACCAGCAGAGATATGACCCAGGGTCTATTTTACGAGCAGTACTTC. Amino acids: CATSRDMTQGLFYEQYF.

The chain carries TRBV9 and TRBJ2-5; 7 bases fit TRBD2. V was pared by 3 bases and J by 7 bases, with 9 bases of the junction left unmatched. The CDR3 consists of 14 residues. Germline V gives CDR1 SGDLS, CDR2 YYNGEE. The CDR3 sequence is CASSEGSGEGTQYF. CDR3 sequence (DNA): TGTGCCAGCAGCGAGGGGAGCGGGGAGGGGACCCAGTACTTC.

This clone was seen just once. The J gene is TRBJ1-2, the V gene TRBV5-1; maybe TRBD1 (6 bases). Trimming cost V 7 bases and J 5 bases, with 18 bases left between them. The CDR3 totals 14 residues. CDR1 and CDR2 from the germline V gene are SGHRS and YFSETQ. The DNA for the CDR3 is TGCGCCAGCCGGGAGGCGGGGGCAAGGTATGGCTACACCTTC. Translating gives CASREAGARYGYTF.

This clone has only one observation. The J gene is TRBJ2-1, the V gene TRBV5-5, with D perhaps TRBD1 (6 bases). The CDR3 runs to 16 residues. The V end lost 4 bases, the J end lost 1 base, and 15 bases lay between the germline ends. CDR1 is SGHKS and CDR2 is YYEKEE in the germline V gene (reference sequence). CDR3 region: CASSGTGRLSYNEQFF. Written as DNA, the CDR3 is TGTGCCAGCAGCGGTACAGGGCGACTTTCCTACAATGAGCAGTTCTTC. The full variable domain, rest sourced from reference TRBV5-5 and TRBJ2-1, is DAGVTQSPTHLIKTRGQQVTLRCSPISGHKSVSWYQQVLGQGPQFIFQYYEKEERGRGNFPDRFSARQFPNYSSELNVNALLLGDSALYLCASSGTGRLSYNEQFFGPGTRLTVL.

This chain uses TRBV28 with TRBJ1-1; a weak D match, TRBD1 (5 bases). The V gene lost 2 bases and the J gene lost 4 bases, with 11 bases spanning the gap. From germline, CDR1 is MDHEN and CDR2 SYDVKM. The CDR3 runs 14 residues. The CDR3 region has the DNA TGTGCCAGCAGTTTAGTAAGGGGTGGCACTGAAGCTTTCTTT. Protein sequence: CASSLVRGGTEAFF.

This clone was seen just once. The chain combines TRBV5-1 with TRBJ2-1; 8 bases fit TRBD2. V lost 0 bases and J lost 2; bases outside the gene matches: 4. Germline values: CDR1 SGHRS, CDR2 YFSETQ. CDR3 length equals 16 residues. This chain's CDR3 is CASSLEASGPYNEQFF. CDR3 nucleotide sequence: TGCGCCAGCAGCTTGGAGGCTAGCGGGCCCTACAATGAGCAGTTCTTC.

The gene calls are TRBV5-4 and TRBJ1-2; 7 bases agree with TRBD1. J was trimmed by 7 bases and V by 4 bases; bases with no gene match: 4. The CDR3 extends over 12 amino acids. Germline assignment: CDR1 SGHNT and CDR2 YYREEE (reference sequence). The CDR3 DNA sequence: TGTGCCAGCAGCCAGACAGGGATTGGCTACACCTTC. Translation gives CASSQTGIGYTF.

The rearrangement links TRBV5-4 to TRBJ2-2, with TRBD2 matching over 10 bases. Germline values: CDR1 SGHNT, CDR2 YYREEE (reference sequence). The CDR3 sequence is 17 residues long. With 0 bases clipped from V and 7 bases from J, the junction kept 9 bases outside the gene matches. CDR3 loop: CASSLENLAGVDGELFF. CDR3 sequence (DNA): TGTGCCAGCAGCTTGGAGAATCTAGCGGGAGTCGACGGGGAGCTGTTTTTT.

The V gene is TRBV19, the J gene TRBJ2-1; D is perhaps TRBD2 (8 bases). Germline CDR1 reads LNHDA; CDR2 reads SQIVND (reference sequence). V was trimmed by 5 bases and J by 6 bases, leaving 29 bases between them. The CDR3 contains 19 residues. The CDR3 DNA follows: TGTGCCAGTAGTCCTCGGGAGGGGGCTTTTAGTGGGACTGGCAATGAGCAGTTCTTC. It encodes CASSPREGAFSGTGNEQFF.

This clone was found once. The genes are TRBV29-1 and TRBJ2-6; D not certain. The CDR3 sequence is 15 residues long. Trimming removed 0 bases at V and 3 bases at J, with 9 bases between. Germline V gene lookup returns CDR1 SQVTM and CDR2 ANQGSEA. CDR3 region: CSVEDRRGGANVLTF. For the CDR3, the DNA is TGCAGCGTTGAAGATCGGCGCGGTGGGGCCAACGTCCTGACTTTC.

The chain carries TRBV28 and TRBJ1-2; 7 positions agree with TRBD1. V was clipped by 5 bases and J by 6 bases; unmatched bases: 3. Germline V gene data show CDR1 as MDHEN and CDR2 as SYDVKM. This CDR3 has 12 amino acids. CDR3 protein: CASSEGTDGYTF. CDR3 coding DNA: TGTGCCAGCAGTGAAGGGACAGATGGCTACACCTTC.

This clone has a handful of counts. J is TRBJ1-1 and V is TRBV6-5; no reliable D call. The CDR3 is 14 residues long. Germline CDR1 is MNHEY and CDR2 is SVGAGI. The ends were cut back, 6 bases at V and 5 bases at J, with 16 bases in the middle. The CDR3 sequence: CASSDSLGGTEAFF. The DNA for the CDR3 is TGTGCCAGCAGCGATAGCTTGGGTGGGACTGAAGCTTTCTTT.